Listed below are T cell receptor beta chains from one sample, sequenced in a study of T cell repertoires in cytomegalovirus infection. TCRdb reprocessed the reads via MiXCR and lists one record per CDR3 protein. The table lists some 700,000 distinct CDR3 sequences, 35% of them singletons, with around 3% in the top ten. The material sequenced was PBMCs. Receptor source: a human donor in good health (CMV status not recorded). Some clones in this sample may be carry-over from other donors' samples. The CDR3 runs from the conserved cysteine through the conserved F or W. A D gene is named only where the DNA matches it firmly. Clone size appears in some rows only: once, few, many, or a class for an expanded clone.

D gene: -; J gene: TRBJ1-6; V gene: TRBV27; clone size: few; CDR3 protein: CASSFLGLDSPLHF; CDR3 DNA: TGTGCCAGCAGTTTCTTGGGTCTTGATTCACCCCTCCACTTT
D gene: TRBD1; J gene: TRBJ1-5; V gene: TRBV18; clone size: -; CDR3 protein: CASSPQVVQGANQPQHF; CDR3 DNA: TGTGCCAGCTCACCACAGGTCGTCCAGGGGGCGAATCAGCCCCAGCATTTT
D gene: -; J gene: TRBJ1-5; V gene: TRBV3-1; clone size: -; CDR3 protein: CASSQDWSGRQPQHF; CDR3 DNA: TGTGCCAGCAGCCAAGATTGGTCAGGTCGCCAGCCCCAGCATTTT
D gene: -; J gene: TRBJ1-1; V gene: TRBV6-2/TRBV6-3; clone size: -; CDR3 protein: CVSSYSFDAGFRRMNTEAFF; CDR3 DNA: TGTGTCAGCAGTTACTCGTTTGACGCTGGGTTCCGCCGGATGAACACTGAAGCTTTCTTT
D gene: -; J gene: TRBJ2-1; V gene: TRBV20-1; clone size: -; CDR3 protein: CSASLRARVSYNEQFF; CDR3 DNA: TGCAGTGCTAGCCTACGGGCCAGGGTCTCCTACAATGAGCAGTTCTTC
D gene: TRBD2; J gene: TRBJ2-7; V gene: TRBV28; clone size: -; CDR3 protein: CASRTPGTSGIEQYF; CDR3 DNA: TGTGCCAGCAGAACCCCCGGGACTAGCGGGATTGAGCAGTACTTC
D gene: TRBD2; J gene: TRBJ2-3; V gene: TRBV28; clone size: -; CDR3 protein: CASSLYGLVLTDTQYF; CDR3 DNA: TGTGCCAGCAGTTTATATGGACTAGTACTCACAGATACGCAGTATTTT
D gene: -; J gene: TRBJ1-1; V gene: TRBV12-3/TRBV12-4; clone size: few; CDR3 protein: CASSFRSTEAFF; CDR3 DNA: TGTGCCAGCAGTTTCCGGAGCACTGAAGCTTTCTTT
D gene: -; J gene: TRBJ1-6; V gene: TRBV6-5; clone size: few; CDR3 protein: CASSYSPAGGNSPLHF; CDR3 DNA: TGTGCCAGCAGTTACTCGCCCGCGGGGGGGAATTCACCCCTCCACTTT
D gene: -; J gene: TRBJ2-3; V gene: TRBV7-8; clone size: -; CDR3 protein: CASSLGGNHRLADTQYF; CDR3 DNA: TGTGCCAGCAGCTTAGGAGGAAACCATCGCCTCGCAGATACGCAGTATTTT
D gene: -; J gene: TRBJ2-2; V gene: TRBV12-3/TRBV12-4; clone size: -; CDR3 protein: CASSKGLGRTGELCF; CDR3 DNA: TGTGCCAGCAGTAAAGGACTCGGGCGGACCGGGGAGCTGTGTTTT
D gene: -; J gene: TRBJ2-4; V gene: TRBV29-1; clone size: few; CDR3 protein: CSVEGGAELAKNIQYF; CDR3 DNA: TGCAGCGTTGAAGGGGGAGCAGAACTAGCCAAAAACATTCAGTACTTC
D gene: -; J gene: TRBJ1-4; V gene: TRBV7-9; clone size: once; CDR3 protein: CASSFYEGINEKLFF; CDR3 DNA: TGTGCCAGCAGCTTCTATGAGGGGATCAACGAAAAACTGTTTTTT
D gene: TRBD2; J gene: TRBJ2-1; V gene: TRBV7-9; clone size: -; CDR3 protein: CASSIPGLAGEQFF; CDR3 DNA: TGTGCCAGCAGCATCCCGGGACTAGCCGGAGAGCAGTTCTTC
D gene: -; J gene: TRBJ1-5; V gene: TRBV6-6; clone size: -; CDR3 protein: CASSYWVGNQPQHF; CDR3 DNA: TGTGCCAGCAGTTACTGGGTAGGCAATCAGCCCCAGCATTTT
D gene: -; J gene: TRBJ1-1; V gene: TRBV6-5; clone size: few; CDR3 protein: CASRAWGANGRDEAFF; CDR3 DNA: TGTGCCAGCAGGGCGTGGGGGGCTAATGGTCGGGATGAAGCTTTCTTT
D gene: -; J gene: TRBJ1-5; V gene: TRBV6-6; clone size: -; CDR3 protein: CASSYSDGGVGQPQHF; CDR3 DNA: TGTGCCAGCAGTTACTCGGACGGCGGGGTAGGTCAGCCCCAGCATTTT
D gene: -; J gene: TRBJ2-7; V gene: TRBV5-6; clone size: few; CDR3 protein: CASSPDTSYEQYF; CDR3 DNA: TGTGCCAGCAGTCCAGACACCTCCTACGAGCAGTACTTC
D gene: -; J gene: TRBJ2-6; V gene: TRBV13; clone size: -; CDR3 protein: CASSLGAPQSSGANVLTF; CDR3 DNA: TGTGCCAGCAGCCTAGGGGCCCCCCAAAGCTCTGGGGCCAACGTCCTGACTTTC
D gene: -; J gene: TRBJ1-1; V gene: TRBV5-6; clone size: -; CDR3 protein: CASSPRRGGYTEAFF; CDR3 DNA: TGTGCCAGCAGCCCCCGGCGTGGTGGGTACACTGAAGCTTTCTTT
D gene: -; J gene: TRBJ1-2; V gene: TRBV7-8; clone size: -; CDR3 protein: CASSLDSWTAANYGCTF; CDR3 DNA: TGTGCCAGCAGCTTAGATTCGTGGACAGCTGCTAACTATGGCTGCACCTTC
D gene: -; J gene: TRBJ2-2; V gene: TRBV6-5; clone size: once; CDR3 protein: CASSYSRAGGTGELFF; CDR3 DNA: TGTGCCAGCAGTTACAGCCGGGCCGGGGGCACCGGGGAGCTGTTTTTT
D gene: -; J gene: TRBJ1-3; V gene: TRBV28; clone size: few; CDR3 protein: CASSAPGALGNTIYF; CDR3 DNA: TGTGCCAGCAGTGCCCCAGGGGCGTTAGGAAACACCATATATTTT
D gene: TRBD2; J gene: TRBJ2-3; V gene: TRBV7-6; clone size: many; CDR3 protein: CASSLGASGGPRTDTQYF; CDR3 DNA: TGTGCCAGCAGCTTAGGGGCTAGCGGGGGGCCTCGCACAGATACGCAGTATTTT
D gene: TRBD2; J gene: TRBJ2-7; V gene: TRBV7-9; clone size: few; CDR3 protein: CASSSPSGKGFFDEQYF; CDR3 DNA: TGTGCCAGCAGCTCACCTAGCGGAAAGGGGTTCTTTGACGAGCAGTACTTC
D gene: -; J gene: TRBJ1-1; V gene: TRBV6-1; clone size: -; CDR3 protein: CASRGPGTEAFF; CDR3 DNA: TGTGCCAGCAGGGGTCCCGGGACTGAAGCTTTCTTT
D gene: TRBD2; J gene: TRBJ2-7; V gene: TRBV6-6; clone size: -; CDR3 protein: CASRGGQGIYEQYF; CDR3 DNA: TGTGCCAGCAGGGGAGGGCAGGGAATTTACGAGCAGTACTTC
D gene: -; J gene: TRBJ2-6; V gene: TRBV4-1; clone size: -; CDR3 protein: CASSQGPAHSGANVLTF; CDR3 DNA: TGCGCCAGCAGCCAAGGGCCGGCCCACTCTGGGGCCAACGTCCTGACTTTC
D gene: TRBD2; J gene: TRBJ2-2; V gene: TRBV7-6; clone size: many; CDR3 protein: CAIREGGTGELFF; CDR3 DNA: TGTGCCATACGGGAGGGCGGGACCGGGGAGCTGTTTTTT
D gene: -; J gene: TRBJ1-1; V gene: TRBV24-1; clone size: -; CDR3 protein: CATSDDHGGEAFF; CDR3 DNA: TGTGCCACCAGTGACGACCACGGGGGTGAAGCTTTCTTT
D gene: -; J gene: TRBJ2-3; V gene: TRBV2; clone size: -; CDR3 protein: CASSGISSTDTQYF; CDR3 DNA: TGTGCCAGCAGTGGAATAAGTAGCACAGATACGCAGTATTTT
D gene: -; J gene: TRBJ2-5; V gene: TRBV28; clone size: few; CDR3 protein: CAYDSQETQYF; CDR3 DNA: TGTGCCTACGACAGTCAAGAGACCCAGTACTTC
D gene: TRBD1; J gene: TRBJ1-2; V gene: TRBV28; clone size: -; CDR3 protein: CARRTQGGPGGYTF; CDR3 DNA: TGTGCCAGACGAACCCAGGGGGGCCCTGGAGGCTACACCTTC
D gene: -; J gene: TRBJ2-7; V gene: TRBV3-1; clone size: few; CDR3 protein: CASSQFSGEQYF; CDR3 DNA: TGTGCCAGCAGCCAATTCAGCGGCGAGCAGTACTTC
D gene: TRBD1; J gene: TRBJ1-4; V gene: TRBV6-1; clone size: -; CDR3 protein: CASSPRDRVNEKLFF; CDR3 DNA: TGTGCCAGCAGTCCCCGGGACAGGGTCAATGAAAAACTGTTTTTT
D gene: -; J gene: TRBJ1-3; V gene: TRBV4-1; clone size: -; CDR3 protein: CASSQVRGLAGNTIYF; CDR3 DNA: TGTGCCAGCAGCCAAGTTAGGGGCCTGGCCGGAAACACCATATATTTT
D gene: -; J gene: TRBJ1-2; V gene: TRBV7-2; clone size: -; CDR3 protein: CASSLGGTATNYGYTF; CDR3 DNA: TGTGCCAGCAGCTTAGGAGGGACCGCTACTAACTATGGCTACACCTTC
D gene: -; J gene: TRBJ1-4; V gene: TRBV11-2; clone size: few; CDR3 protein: CASSFGQTAQEKLFF; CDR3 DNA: TGTGCCAGCAGCTTCGGGCAGACCGCCCAAGAAAAACTGTTTTTT
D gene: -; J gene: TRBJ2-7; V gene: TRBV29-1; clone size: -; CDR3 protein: CSVEWDKGYEQYF; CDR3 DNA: TGCAGCGTTGAATGGGACAAGGGCTACGAGCAGTACTTC
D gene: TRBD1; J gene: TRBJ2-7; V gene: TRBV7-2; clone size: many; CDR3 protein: CASSLFQTGLSEQYF; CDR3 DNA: TGTGCCAGCAGCTTATTTCAGACAGGGCTCTCGGAGCAGTACTTC
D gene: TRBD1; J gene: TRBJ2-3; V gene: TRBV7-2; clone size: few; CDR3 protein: CASSLQGSRTDTQYF; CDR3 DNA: TGTGCCAGCAGCCTACAGGGGTCGAGGACAGATACGCAGTATTTT
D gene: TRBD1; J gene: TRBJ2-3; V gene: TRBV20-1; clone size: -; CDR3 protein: CSARSLPAIGGTGADTQYF; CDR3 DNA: TGCAGTGCTAGATCTCTCCCTGCGATTGGCGGGACAGGGGCAGATACGCAGTATTTT
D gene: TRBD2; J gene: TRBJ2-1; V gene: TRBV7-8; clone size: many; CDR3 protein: CASSQGLGGVFNEQFF; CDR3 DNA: TGTGCCAGCAGCCAGGGACTAGGCGGGGTCTTCAATGAGCAGTTCTTC
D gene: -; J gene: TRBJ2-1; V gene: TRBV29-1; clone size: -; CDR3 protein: CSVDRSASNEQFF; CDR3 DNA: TGCAGCGTTGACCGTTCGGCTAGCAATGAGCAGTTCTTC
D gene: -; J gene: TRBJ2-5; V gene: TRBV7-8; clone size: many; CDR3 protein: CASSPSLGTQYF; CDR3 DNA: TGTGCCAGCAGCCCATCACTGGGGACCCAGTACTTC
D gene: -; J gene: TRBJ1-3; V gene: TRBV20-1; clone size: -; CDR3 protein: CSARQISGNTIYF; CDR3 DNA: TGCAGTGCTAGACAAATTTCTGGAAACACCATATATTTT
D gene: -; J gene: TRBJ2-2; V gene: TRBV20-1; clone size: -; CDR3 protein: CSASGDRHGELFF; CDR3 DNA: TGCAGTGCTAGCGGGGATCGGCACGGGGAGCTGTTTTTT
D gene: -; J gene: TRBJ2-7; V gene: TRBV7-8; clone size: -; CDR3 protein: CASSLVGGKLYEQYF; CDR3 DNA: TGTGCCAGCAGCTTAGTTGGGGGGAAACTATACGAGCAGTACTTC
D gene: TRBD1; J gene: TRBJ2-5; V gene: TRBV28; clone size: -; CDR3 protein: CASSDRGRWETQYF; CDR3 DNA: TGTGCCAGCAGTGACAGGGGGCGTTGGGAGACCCAGTACTTC
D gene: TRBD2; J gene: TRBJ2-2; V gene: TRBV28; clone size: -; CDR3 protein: CASSYRTSGRAGVTGELFF; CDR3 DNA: TGTGCCAGCAGTTATAGGACTAGCGGGAGGGCCGGTGTTACCGGGGAGCTGTTTTTT
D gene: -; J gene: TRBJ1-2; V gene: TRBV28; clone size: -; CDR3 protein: CASSRQPSSGGYTF; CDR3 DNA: TGTGCCAGCAGCCGACAGCCCTCCTCGGGTGGCTACACCTTC
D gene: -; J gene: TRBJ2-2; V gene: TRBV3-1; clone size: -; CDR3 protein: CASSRSLTRGSGELFF; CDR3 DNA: TGTGCCAGCAGCCGAAGCTTAACTAGGGGTTCCGGGGAGCTGTTTTTT
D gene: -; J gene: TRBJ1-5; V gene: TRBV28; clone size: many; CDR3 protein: CASMWGASNQPQHF; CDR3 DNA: TGTGCCAGCATGTGGGGGGCGAGCAATCAGCCCCAGCATTTT
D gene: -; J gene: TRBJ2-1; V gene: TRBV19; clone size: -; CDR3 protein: CASSILPQGNEQFF; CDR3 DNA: TGTGCCAGTAGTATTCTTCCTCAGGGGAATGAGCAGTTCTTC
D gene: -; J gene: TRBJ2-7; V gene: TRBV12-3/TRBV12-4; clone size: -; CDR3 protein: CASSLAGDHEQYF; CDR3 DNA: TGTGCCAGCAGTTTGGCCGGGGACCACGAGCAGTACTTC